One and the same sample provided the 27 T cell receptor beta chains below, sequenced in a study of T cell repertoires in cytomegalovirus infection. Via MiXCR, TCRdb re-called the reads, giving one row per CDR3 protein. The data show about 770,000 distinct CDR3 sequences, with 29% seen just once and over 10% held by the top ten. No antigens are known for them. This material consisted of cultured CD8+ T cells from PBMCs, taken from culture after CMV antigen stimulation. The receptors derive from a human donor in good health (CMV status not recorded). Some clones in this sample may be carry-over from other donors' samples.

The rearrangement links TRBV20-1 to TRBJ2-1; 9 nucleotides align to TRBD1. There are 14 residues in the CDR3. V shed 5 bases and J 6 bases; nucleotides not matched to a gene: 8. CDR1 and CDR2 from the germline V gene are DFQATT and SNEGSKA (reference sequence). The CDR3 bases are TGCAGTGCTGAGGGACAGGGTATAGTCAATGAGCAGTTCTTC. Translation: CSAEGQGIVNEQFF.

The V call is TRBV19, the J call TRBJ2-1, with a possible D match to TRBD2 (7 bases). CDR1 is LNHDA and CDR2 is SQIVND in the germline V gene (reference sequence). This CDR3 spans 17 amino acids. Trimming cost V 5 bases and J 4 bases, with 21 bases left between them. The chain's CDR3 is CASSSFYGGGPYNEQFF. In DNA form, the CDR3 reads TGTGCCAGTAGTTCCTTTTATGGCGGGGGCCCTTACAATGAGCAGTTCTTC.

This clonotype was observed a few times. V usage is TRBV6-5 and J usage is TRBJ1-4; tentatively, D is TRBD1 (5 bases). The length of the CDR3 is 16 residues. Trimming removed 0 bases from V and 0 bases from J, with 8 bases in between. Germline V gene data show CDR1 as MNHEY and CDR2 as SVGAGI. The DNA for the CDR3 is TGTGCCAGCAGTTACTCATTGGGGGCAACTAATGAAAAACTGTTTTTT. It yields the protein CASSYSLGATNEKLFF.

This clonotype showed up just a few times. The chain uses TRBV10-3 and TRBJ2-3; 8 bases map to TRBD1. Germline lookup yields CDR1 ENHRY and CDR2 SYGVKD. V was pared by 11 bases and J by 1 base, with 11 bases of the junction left unmatched. The CDR3 consists of 15 residues. For the CDR3, the DNA is TGTGCCGTTAGAGATTACAGGGGGGGCACAGATACGCAGTATTTT. It codes for CAVRDYRGGTDTQYF.

The chain is built from TRBV7-2 and TRBJ2-5; tentative D call: TRBD2 (5 bases). Trimming took off 0 bases at V and 4 bases at J, with 9 bases between the two ends. This CDR3 is 14 amino acids long. Germline V lookup: CDR1 SGHTA, CDR2 FQGNSA. CDR3 DNA: TGTGCCAGCAGCTTAGCGCTCGGGGTAGAGACCCAGTACTTC. Translation gives CASSLALGVETQYF.

The chain joins TRBV29-1 to TRBJ2-7; TRBD2 matches at 7 bases. CDR1 and CDR2 from the germline V gene are SQVTM and ANQGSEA. This CDR3 is built from 15 residues. With V trimmed by 0 bases and J by 3 bases, 8 bases remained unmatched. DNA of the CDR3: TGCAGCGTTGAAGACCCCGAGCGGGGAAACTACGAGCAGTACTTC. Translating it yields CSVEDPERGNYEQYF.

This clonotype was detected many times. The chain combines TRBV7-2 with TRBJ2-3; D not certain. Looked up from germline, CDR1 is SGHTA and CDR2 is FQGNSA. The ends were cut back, 5 bases at V and 1 base at J, with 13 bases in the middle. This CDR3 comprises 15 residues. CDR3 sequence reads: CASSPTLAGTDTQYF. The CDR3 DNA sequence: TGTGCCAGCAGCCCAACCTTGGCTGGCACAGATACGCAGTATTTT.

This clonotype was detected only a few times. The chain couples TRBV6-6 to TRBJ2-7; weak D call: TRBD1 (5 bases). The germline CDR1 and CDR2 sequences are MNHNY and SVGAGI (reference sequence). The CDR3 spans 13 residues. V was cut by 0 bases and J by 6 bases, with 9 bases left in between. The CDR3 protein is CASSYSGQVEQYV. CDR3 coding DNA: TGTGCCAGCAGTTACTCGGGGCAGGTCGAGCAGTACGTC.

The rearrangement links TRBV7-9 to TRBJ2-7; TRBD1 aligns across 7 bases. J gave up 3 bases and V 5 bases, and 10 bases lay outside the gene matches. Per the germline V gene, CDR1 is SEHNR and CDR2 is FQNEAQ (reference sequence). There are 15 residues in the CDR3. The CDR3 sequence: CASSDRRDSFYEQYF. The CDR3 nucleotides are TGTGCCAGCAGCGATCGTCGGGACAGCTTCTACGAGCAGTACTTC.

In this sample, this clonotype turned up once. The junction and the germline gene differ at one end; a read error may be behind it. The rearrangement links TRBV7-2 to TRBJ2-1; TRBD2 is a possible D gene (7 bases). The germline CDR1 and CDR2 sequences are SGHTA and FQGNSA. The CDR3 sequence is 18 residues long. The CDR3 sequence: CASSLLWGGSPPYNDQFF. The CDR3 DNA follows: TGTGCCAGCAGCTTATTATGGGGGGGCAGCCCTCCCTACAATGATCAGTTCTTC.

This clonotype was detected ten times or more. The chain carries TRBV6-2 or TRBV6-3 and TRBJ1-4; D not resolved. The CDR3 runs 14 residues. Germline loops: CDR1 MNHEY, CDR2 SVGEGT. Trimming removed 6 bases from V and 2 bases from J, with 10 bases in between. CDR3 protein: CASSKRPTNEKLFF. In DNA form, the CDR3 reads TGTGCCAGCAGCAAGCGACCGACTAATGAAAAACTGTTTTTT.

This clonotype has at least ten counts. The junction and the germline gene differ at one end; a read error may be behind it. The V gene is TRBV27, the J gene TRBJ2-3; 9 positions match TRBD1. The CDR3 covers 15 residues. Germline CDR1 reads MNHEY; CDR2 reads SMNVEV (reference sequence). CDR3 protein: CASSYRGRGTDTQYF. Written as DNA, the CDR3 is TGTGCTAGCAGCTACAGGGGGCGAGGCACAGATACGCAGTATTTT.

This clonotype was detected only a few times. The gene calls are TRBV6-1 and TRBJ1-5; no firm D call. The V end was cut by 0 bases, the J end by 9 bases, with 9 bases between. The CDR3 sequence is 13 residues long. Germline V gives CDR1 MNHNS, CDR2 SASEGT. The CDR3 DNA follows: TGTGCCAGCAGTGAAGCGGGATCTTGGCCCCAGCATTTT. Its protein product is CASSEAGSWPQHF.

On this clonotype itself: Sequence at one end of the junction differs from germline and may be a read error. The genes are TRBV5-1 and TRBJ1-1, with TRBD1 identical over 7 bases. Germline CDR1 SGHRS, CDR2 YFSETQ. The CDR3 length is 13 residues. CDR3 DNA: TGCGCCAGCAGCTGGGGACAGAACACTAAAGCTTTCTTT. Translation gives CASSWGQNTKAFF.

This sequence joins TRBV20-1 and TRBJ2-1, with TRBD2 identical over 9 bases. Germline CDR1 is DFQATT and CDR2 is SNEGSKA (reference sequence). This CDR3 comprises 14 residues. Losses at the gene ends were 3 bases for V and 0 bases for J; bases not matched to a gene: 0. The CDR3 region has the DNA TGCAGTGCTAGGCGGGGGGGCTCCTACAATGAGCAGTTCTTC. Its protein product is CSARRGGSYNEQFF.

As regards this clonotype: One junction end disagrees with the germline gene, perhaps due to a read error. CDR3 residues: CVSTRSGEYNEQFF. Written as DNA, the CDR3 is TGTGTCAGCACGAGGAGCGGGGAATACAATGAGCAGTTCTTC. The V call is TRBV7-9, the J call TRBJ2-1; TRBD2 agrees at 7 bases. Germline V gene data show CDR1 as SEHNR and CDR2 as FQNEAQ (reference sequence). This CDR3 spans 14 amino acids.

The chain employs TRBV9 and TRBJ2-5, with 7 bases matching TRBD2. V lost 0 bases and J lost 5; bases outside the gene matches: 10. Germline assignment: CDR1 SGDLS and CDR2 YYNGEE. CDR3 size: 16 residues. CDR3 sequence: CASSVAGGGARETQYF. In nucleotides, the CDR3 is TGTGCCAGCAGCGTAGCGGGGGGTGGAGCTCGTGAGACCCAGTACTTC.

V is TRBV4-2 and J is TRBJ1-5; 8 bases map to TRBD1. Germline V gene data show CDR1 as LGHNA and CDR2 as YNFKEQ. The CDR3 is 17 residues long. J gave up 1 base and V 1 base, and 6 bases lay outside the gene matches. CDR3 sequence: CASSQVMDRASNQPQHF. CDR3 coding DNA: TGTGCCAGCAGCCAAGTCATGGACAGGGCGAGCAATCAGCCCCAGCATTTT.

This clonotype has a handful of counts. The J gene is TRBJ1-1, the V gene TRBV6-6; the D gene is possibly TRBD1 (5 bases). Germline loops: CDR1 MNHNY, CDR2 SVGAGI (reference sequence). Between the trimmed V and J ends, which lost 7 bases and 4 bases, there was a span of 13 bases. The length of the CDR3 is 13 residues. CDR3 loop: CASTGRGRTEAFF. Here the CDR3 DNA reads TGTGCCAGCACCGGGCGGGGACGCACTGAAGCTTTCTTT.

This clonotype has at least ten counts. This chain joins TRBV7-2 and TRBJ2-7, with 7 bases aligning to TRBD2. The CDR3 runs to 15 residues. Germline CDR1 is SGHTA and CDR2 is FQGNSA. V gave up 5 bases and J gave up 3 bases; unmatched junction bases: 10. The DNA of the CDR3 is TGTGCCAGCAGCATCCGTTGGGGGGGGAACTACGAGCAGTACGTC. Its protein product is CASSIRWGGNYEQYV.

This sequence joins TRBV12-3 or TRBV12-4 and TRBJ1-2, with 8 bases fitting TRBD1. Unmatched junction bases numbered 10, after V lost 6 bases and J lost 7 bases. The CDR3 contains 14 residues. CDR3 sequence reads: CASSQAGQATGYTF. CDR3 in DNA: TGTGCCAGCAGCCAGGCGGGACAGGCGACTGGCTACACCTTC.

The rearrangement uses TRBV10-3 and TRBJ1-5, with TRBD1 matching over 8 bases. Losses at the gene ends were 5 bases for V and 2 bases for J; bases not matched to a gene: 11. The length of the CDR3 is 17 residues. Germline CDR1 is ENHRY and CDR2 is SYGVKD. The CDR3 is CAISPIPQGEGNQPQHF. Written as DNA, the CDR3 is TGTGCCATCAGTCCTATTCCACAGGGGGAAGGCAATCAGCCCCAGCATTTT.

This CDR3 is CASSFPTGDNEQFF. CDR3 in DNA: TGTGCCAGCAGCTTTCCGACAGGGGACAATGAGCAGTTCTTC. The chain is built from TRBV5-4 and TRBJ2-1, with TRBD1 identical over 8 bases. The CDR3 has 14 amino acids. The germline V gene has CDR1 SGHNT and CDR2 YYREEE (reference sequence). Unmatched junction bases numbered 3, after V lost 2 bases and J lost 5 bases.

This clonotype has only a few counts. The DNA for the CDR3 is TGTGCCAGCATCGGACAGGGGAAGACTAACTATGGCTACACCTTC. This sequence encodes CASIGQGKTNYGYTF. V is TRBV6-1 and J is TRBJ1-2, with 9 bases matching TRBD1. This CDR3 is built from 15 residues. V was pared by 7 bases and J by 0 bases, with 6 bases of the junction left unmatched. From germline, CDR1 is MNHNS and CDR2 SASEGT.

This chain connects TRBV19 to TRBJ2-7; D perhaps matches TRBD2 (6 bases). V lost 1 base and J lost 7, with 8 bases in between. Looked up from germline, CDR1 is LNHDA and CDR2 is SQIVND (reference sequence). The CDR3 loop spans 12 amino acids. CDR3 region: CASSIAAGEQYV. CDR3 DNA sequence: TGTGCCAGTAGTATAGCCGCGGGGGAGCAGTACGTC.

The table lists this clonotype with a few counts. The CDR3, as DNA: TGTGCCACCCGGGACAGAAACATGAACACTGAAGCTTTCTTT. The encoded protein is CATRDRNMNTEAFF. This rearrangement joins TRBV7-9 to TRBJ1-1, with 7 bases lining up with TRBD1. CDR1 SEHNR and CDR2 FQNEAQ come from the germline V gene (reference sequence). The ends lost 10 bases at V and 0 bases at J; junction bases unmatched: 8. The CDR3 is 14 amino acids.

Ten or more counts support this clonotype. The chain is built from TRBV7-9 and TRBJ1-2; maybe TRBD1 (5 bases). The CDR3 runs to 17 residues. Trimming stripped 6 bases from V and 1 base from J, with 21 bases between. Germline CDR1 and CDR2: SEHNR and FQNEAQ (reference sequence). The CDR3 nucleotides read TGTGCCAGCAGTTCATCCAAGACAGCTCTTTTTAACTATGGCTACACCTTC. Translated: CASSSSKTALFNYGYTF.